In its sample, the clone carrying this T cell receptor (beta chain) was seen many times. The antigen remains undetermined. The 5'RACE template-switching step produced TCR cDNA and added a universal primer site and UMIs. TCRdb redid the calling of the 5' RACE reads with MiXCR, one entry per CDR3 protein. This sample has a few hundred thousand distinct CDR3 sequences; about 4% occur once, and the top ten carry about 22%. This sample is drawn from a study of T cells after yellow fever vaccination. Findings and caveats of the study: After the booster, nearly 98% of CD4 and approximately 90% of CD8 primary-response clones were re-detected. Clonotype sharing between CD4 and CD8 compartments was small. In FACS-sorted repertoires, abundant clonotypes from the bulk population could appear as contaminants.

The sequenced sample was PBMCs, obtained 5 days after the yellow fever booster vaccination. The source of this sequence is a man in his late teens or twenties who received the YFV17D yellow fever vaccine.

CDR3 residues: CASSPRTSGGWSSYEQYV. The CDR3 coding sequence is TGTGCCAGCAGCCCTCGTACTAGCGGGGGCTGGAGCTCCTACGAGCAGTACGTC. The chain is built from TRBV14 and TRBJ2-7, with 11 positions matching TRBD2. Trimming took 4 bases from V and 0 from J; bases not matched to a gene: 11. The germline V gene has CDR1 SGHDN and CDR2 FVKESK. CDR3 length equals 18 residues.